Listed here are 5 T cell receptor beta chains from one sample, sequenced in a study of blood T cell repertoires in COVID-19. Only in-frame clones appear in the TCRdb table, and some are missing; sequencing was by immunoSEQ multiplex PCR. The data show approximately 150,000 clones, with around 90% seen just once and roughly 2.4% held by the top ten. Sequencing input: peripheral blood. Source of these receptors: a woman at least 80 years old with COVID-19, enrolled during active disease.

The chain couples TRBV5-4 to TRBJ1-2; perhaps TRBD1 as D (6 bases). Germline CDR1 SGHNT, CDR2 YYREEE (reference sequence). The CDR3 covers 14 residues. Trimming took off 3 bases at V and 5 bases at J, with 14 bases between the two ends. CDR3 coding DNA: TGTGCCAGCAGCTACCAGGGGCAGGGTTATGGCTACACCTTC. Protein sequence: CASSYQGQGYGYTF.

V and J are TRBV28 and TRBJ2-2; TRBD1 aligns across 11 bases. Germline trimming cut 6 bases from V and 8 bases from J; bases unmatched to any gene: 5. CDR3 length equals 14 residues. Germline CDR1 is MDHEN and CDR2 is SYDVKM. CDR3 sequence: CASRRDRGTGELFF. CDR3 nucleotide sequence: TGTGCCAGCAGGAGGGACAGGGGGACAGGGGAGCTGTTTTTT.

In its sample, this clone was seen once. The CDR3 sequence is CASRSSGGGNEQFF. The DNA for the CDR3 is TGTGCCAGCAGGTCTAGCGGAGGGGGTAATGAGCAGTTCTTC. The rearrangement uses TRBV6-6 and TRBJ2-1; a weak D match, TRBD2 (7 bases). Germline loops: CDR1 MNHNY, CDR2 SVGAGI (reference sequence). The CDR3 has 14 residues. The germline V and J ends were trimmed by 6 bases and 7 bases, with 16 bases remaining between them.

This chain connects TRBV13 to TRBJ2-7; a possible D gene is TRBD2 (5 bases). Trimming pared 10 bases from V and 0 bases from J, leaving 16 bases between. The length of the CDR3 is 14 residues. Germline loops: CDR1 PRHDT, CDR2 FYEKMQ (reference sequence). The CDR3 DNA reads TGTGCCACCCTTCCCCTGGGGAGCTCCTACGAGCAGTACTTC. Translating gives CATLPLGSSYEQYF.

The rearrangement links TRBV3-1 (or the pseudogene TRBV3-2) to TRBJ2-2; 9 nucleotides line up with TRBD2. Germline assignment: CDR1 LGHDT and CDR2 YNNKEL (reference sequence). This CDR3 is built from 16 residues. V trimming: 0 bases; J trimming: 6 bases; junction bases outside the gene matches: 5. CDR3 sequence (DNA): TGTGCCAGCAGCCAAGATCTGACTAGCGGACCCGGGGAGCTGTTTTTT. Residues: CASSQDLTSGPGELFF.